The 14 T cell receptor beta chains listed next were all sequenced from one sample in a study of T cells expressing NK-cell markers. TCRdb re-called the 5' RACE reads, yielding one record per CDR3 amino acid sequence without DNA. The table for this sample gives some 600,000 distinct CDR3 sequences. Sequenced: blood T cells: a sorted CD56 or NKG2C T cell subset, CD4+ or CD8+ T cells, or bulk PBMC T cells (not recorded which). Source of these receptors: a man between 18 and 29 years old in good health.

The rearrangement uses TRBV20-1 and TRBJ2-3. This CDR3 comprises 13 residues. CDR1 DFQATT and CDR2 SNEGSKA come from the germline V gene (reference sequence). The CDR3: CSARDSLRDTQYF.

The chain links TRBV5-1 to TRBJ2-5; TCRdb's assignment of TRBD2 cannot be checked, as there is no DNA. The germline V gene encodes CDR1 SGHRS and CDR2 YFSETQ. There are 14 residues in the CDR3. CDR3 amino acids: CASSPTTGGETQYF.

V gene TRBV5-1 combines with J gene TRBJ1-5; TCRdb's D call, TRBD1, is unchecked because there is no DNA. Germline CDR1 SGHRS, CDR2 YFSETQ. The CDR3 sequence is 15 residues long. The CDR3: CASSEAGQSNQPQHF.

The CDR3 here is CASSETYYNEQFF. The chain links TRBV7-7 to TRBJ2-1. Germline lookup yields CDR1 SSHAT and CDR2 FNYEAQ (reference sequence). The CDR3 is 13 amino acids. The complete variable domain, with remaining parts taken from reference TRBV7-7 and TRBJ2-1, reads GAGVSQSPRYKVTKRGQDVTLRCDPISSHATLYWYQQALGQGPEFLTYFNYEAQPDKSGLPSDRFSAERPEGSISTLTIQRTEQRDSAMYRCASSETYYNEQFFGPGTRLTVL.

Here the CDR3 reads CASSFLAGADTGELFF. J is TRBJ2-2 and V is TRBV12-3 or TRBV12-4; checking the TCRdb D call of TRBD2 is not possible without DNA. The CDR3 extends over 16 amino acids.

This chain uses TRBV6-5 with TRBJ2-7; no DNA is available, so the TRBD1 call from TCRdb remains unchecked. Germline CDR1 is MNHEY and CDR2 is SVGAGI. The CDR3 totals 15 residues. The CDR3 reads CASSYSPGSSYEQYF.

V and J are TRBV7-9 and TRBJ1-6; lacking DNA, the TRBD1 call made by TCRdb goes unchecked. This CDR3 region has 14 residues. Germline CDR1 is SEHNR and CDR2 is FQNEAQ (reference sequence). CDR3 sequence: CASSGQGVFSPLHF.

This rearrangement joins TRBV27 to TRBJ1-5; the TCRdb call, TRBD1, lacks DNA for checking. CDR1 is MNHEY, CDR2 SMNVEV, per germline (reference sequence). The CDR3 totals 13 residues. The CDR3 here is CATRQGIGQPQHF.

The genes are TRBV4-1 and TRBJ1-5; TCRdb picks TRBD1, but there is no DNA to check that call. Germline CDR1 MGHRA, CDR2 YSYEKL. The CDR3 length is 14 residues. The CDR3: CASSSRDTYQPQHF.

This chain connects TRBV7-3 to TRBJ2-1. Germline assignment: CDR1 SGHTA and CDR2 FQGTGA. This CDR3 is 15 amino acids long. The CDR3 spells CASWFDGNSYNEQFF.

V and J are TRBV7-8 and TRBJ2-1; TCRdb names TRBD2, which stays unverified in the absence of DNA. This CDR3 has 12 residues. Germline V CDR1 and CDR2: SGHVS, FQNEAQ. This chain's CDR3 is CASREGPSPPFF.

The V and J genes are TRBV24-1 and TRBJ2-3. CDR3 length: 16 amino acids. CDR1 is KGHDR and CDR2 is SFDVKD in the germline V gene. The CDR3 here is CATSDLQTSVPDTQYF.

This chain connects TRBV6-5 to TRBJ2-3; the TCRdb call, TRBD1, lacks DNA for checking. This CDR3 is 13 amino acids long. Germline assignment: CDR1 MNHEY and CDR2 SVGAGI. This chain's CDR3 is CASSYYTGGAQYF.

V usage is TRBV29-1 and J usage is TRBJ2-1; as DNA is missing, the TRBD2 call by TCRdb cannot be tested. The germline gives CDR1 SQVTM, CDR2 ANQGSEA. The CDR3 runs to 16 residues. The CDR3 region is CSVAVSGLAGHNEQFF.